What follows is one TCR beta chain and its context. Its antigen is as yet unknown. With ten immunoSEQ deep assay plates, unsorted PBMC DNA underwent sequencing. The protocol was immunoSEQ multiplex PCR, while the TCRdb copy is restricted to in-frame clones and leaves out a portion. The sample has 490,000 or so clones, 76% seen once. The data were taken from a study of shared clonotypes between healthy human individuals. General study findings and limits: Sequencing depth was expected to affect clonotype sharing among donors.

V gave up 3 bases and J gave up 7 bases; unmatched junction bases: 6. The V gene's germline CDR1 is SGHTA and CDR2 FQGTGA. This CDR3 has 15 amino acids. Genomic DNA for unsorted samples was obtained from 70 million to 100 million PBMCs. Sequencing was performed on PBMCs. The V gene is TRBV7-3, the J gene TRBJ2-1, with TRBD1 matching over 10 bases. This clonotype was sampled from a woman aged 40-49 years in good health. Some clones in this sample may be carry-over from other donors' samples. CDR3 coding DNA: TGTGCCAGCAGCTTGGGACAGGGGAGTAAGAATGAGCAGTTCTTC. Residues: CASSLGQGSKNEQFF.